Listed below are T cell receptor beta chains from one sample, sequenced in a study of memory CD4+ T cells and cytomegalovirus serostatus. Data came from immunoSEQ multiplex PCR; TCRdb stores just in-frame clones and leaves some out. The table has about 75,000 clones, under 80% seen once. Specimen: memory CD4+ T cells from blood. These receptors originate from an adult in good health and CMV-seropositive. CDR3s include the opening cysteine and the closing phenylalanine or tryptophan. The order of the fields is J gene, clone size, V gene, D gene, CDR3 protein, CDR3 DNA. The D gene is left open where the match is weak. Part of the rows lack a size; the others show once, few, many or a class for expanded clones.

TRBJ2-5,NA,TRBV28,TRBD1,CASSSQWDRGRETQYF,TGTGCCAGCAGCTCCCAATGGGACAGGGGGAGAGAGACCCAGTACTTC
TRBJ2-1,NA,TRBV7-2,NA,CASSLVGYNEQFF,TGTGCCAGCAGCTTAGTGGGTTACAATGAGCAGTTCTTC
TRBJ1-1,NA,TRBV28,TRBD1,CATRGVRATEAFF,TGTGCCACCAGGGGGGTGAGGGCCACTGAAGCTTTCTTT
TRBJ2-3,NA,TRBV7-2,TRBD2,CASSAGSGGAADTQYF,TGTGCCAGCAGCGCTGGGAGCGGGGGGGCAGCAGATACGCAGTATTTT
TRBJ2-1,NA,TRBV30,NA,CAWIGGSGPYNEQFF,TGTGCCTGGATAGGGGGTAGCGGACCTTACAATGAGCAGTTCTTC
TRBJ1-2,NA,TRBV5-4,TRBD1,CASSRGTGKGYTF,TGTGCCAGCAGCCGTGGGACAGGGAAGGGCTACACCTTC
TRBJ1-1,NA,TRBV6-5,NA,CASIPLRGTEAFF,TGTGCCAGCATTCCCCTGAGGGGAACTGAAGCTTTCTTT
TRBJ1-4,once,TRBV7-2,NA,CASSLMGDKQFF,TGTGCCAGCAGCTTAATGGGGGACAAGCAGTTTTTT
TRBJ2-5,NA,TRBV10-1,NA,CASSPGAVPETQYF,TGCGCCAGCAGCCCCGGGGCGGTTCCAGAGACCCAGTACTTC
TRBJ1-4,NA,TRBV28,NA,CASTPSRGDEKLFF,TGTGCCAGCACCCCGTCCAGAGGGGATGAAAAACTGTTTTTT
TRBJ1-3,few,TRBV7-9,NA,CASSTALIYF,TGTGCCAGCAGCACGGCCCTCATCTATTTT
TRBJ1-3,NA,TRBV7-6,NA,CASSLALGNTIYF,TGTGCCAGCAGCTTAGCGCTTGGAAACACCATATATTTT
TRBJ2-5,NA,TRBV6-5,TRBD1,CASSYPTGGAGETQYF,TGTGCCAGCAGTTACCCGACAGGGGGCGCGGGAGAGACCCAGTACTTC
TRBJ1-5,few,TRBV7-2,TRBD1,CASSLLTGGVNQPQHF,TGTGCCAGCAGCTTACTTACAGGGGGCGTCAATCAGCCCCAGCATTTT
TRBJ2-2,NA,TRBV5-1,NA,CASSWGPQTGELFF,TGCGCCAGCAGCTGGGGACCCCAAACCGGGGAGCTGTTTTTT
TRBJ1-2,NA,TRBV7-2,NA,CASSLEFGNYGYTF,TGTGCCAGCAGCTTAGAATTTGGAAACTATGGCTACACCTTC
TRBJ1-1,NA,TRBV7-2,TRBD1,CASRVTGTGPFEAFF,TGTGCCAGCAGAGTAACCGGGACAGGCCCATTTGAAGCTTTCTTT
TRBJ2-3,NA,TRBV5-1,NA,CASSRDQATDTQYF,TGCGCCAGCAGCCGGGACCAGGCCACAGATACGCAGTATTTT